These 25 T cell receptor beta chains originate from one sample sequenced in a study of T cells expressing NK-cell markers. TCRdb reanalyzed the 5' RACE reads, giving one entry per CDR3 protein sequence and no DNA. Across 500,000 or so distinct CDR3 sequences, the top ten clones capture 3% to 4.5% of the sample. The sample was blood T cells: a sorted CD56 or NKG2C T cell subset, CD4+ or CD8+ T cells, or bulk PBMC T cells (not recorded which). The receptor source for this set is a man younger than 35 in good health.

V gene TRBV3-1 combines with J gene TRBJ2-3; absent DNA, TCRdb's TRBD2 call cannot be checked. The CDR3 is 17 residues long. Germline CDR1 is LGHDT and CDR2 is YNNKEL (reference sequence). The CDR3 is CASSQDRKREYGDTQYF.

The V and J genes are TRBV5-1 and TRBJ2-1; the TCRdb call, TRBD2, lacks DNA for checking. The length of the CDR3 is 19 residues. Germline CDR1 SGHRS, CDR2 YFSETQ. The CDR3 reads CASSDDQHLLAGGTNEQFF. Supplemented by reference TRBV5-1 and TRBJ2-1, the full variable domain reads KAGVTQTPRYLIKTRGQQVTLSCSPISGHRSVSWYQQTPGQGLQFLFEYFSETQRNKGNFPGRFSGRQFSNSRSEMNVSTLELGDSALYLCASSDDQHLLAGGTNEQFFGPGTRLTVL.

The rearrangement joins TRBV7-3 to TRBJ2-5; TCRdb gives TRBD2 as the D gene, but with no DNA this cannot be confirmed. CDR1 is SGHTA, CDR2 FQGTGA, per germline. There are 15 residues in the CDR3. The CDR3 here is CASSQGLASAETQYF.

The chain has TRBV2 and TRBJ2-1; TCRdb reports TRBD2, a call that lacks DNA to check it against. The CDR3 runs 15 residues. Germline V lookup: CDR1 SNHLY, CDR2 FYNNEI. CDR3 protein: CASSEALAGGGEQFF.

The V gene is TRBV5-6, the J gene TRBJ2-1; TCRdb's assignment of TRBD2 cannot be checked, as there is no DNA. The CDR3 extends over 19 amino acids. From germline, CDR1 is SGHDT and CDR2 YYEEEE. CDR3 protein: CASSLWTGGSSGSNNEQFF.

The CDR3 loop is CASSEAPGVATNEKLFF. The chain recombines TRBV2 with TRBJ1-4; absent DNA, TCRdb's TRBD1 call cannot be checked. CDR1 is SNHLY and CDR2 is FYNNEI in the germline V gene. The CDR3 length is 17 residues.

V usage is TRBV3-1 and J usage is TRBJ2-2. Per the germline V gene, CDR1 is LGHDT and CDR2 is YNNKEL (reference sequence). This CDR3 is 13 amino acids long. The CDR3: CASSRAYTGELFF. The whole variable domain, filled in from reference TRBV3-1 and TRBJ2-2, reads DTAVSQTPKYLVTQMGNDKSIKCEQNLGHDTMYWYKQDSKKFLKIMFSYNNKELIINETVPNRFSPKSPDKAHLNLHINSLELGDSAVYFCASSRAYTGELFFGEGSRLTVL.

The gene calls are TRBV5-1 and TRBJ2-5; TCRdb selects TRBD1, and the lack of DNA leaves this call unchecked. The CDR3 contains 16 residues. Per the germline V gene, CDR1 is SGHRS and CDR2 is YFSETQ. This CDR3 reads CASSLALTGQGETQYF.

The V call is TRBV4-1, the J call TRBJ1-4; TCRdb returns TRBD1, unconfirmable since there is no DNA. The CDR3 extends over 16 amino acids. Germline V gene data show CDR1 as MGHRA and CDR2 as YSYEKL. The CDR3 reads CASSQSPGQGDEKLFF.

CDR3 loop: CASSFPEVAEQFF. The chain combines TRBV12-3 or TRBV12-4 with TRBJ2-1. The CDR3 covers 13 residues.

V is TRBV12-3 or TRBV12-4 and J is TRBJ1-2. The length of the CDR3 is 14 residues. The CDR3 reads CASSLGLRNYGYTF.

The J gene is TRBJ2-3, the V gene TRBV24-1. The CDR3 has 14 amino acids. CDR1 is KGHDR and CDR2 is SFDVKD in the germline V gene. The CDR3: CATSLRTTTDTQYF.

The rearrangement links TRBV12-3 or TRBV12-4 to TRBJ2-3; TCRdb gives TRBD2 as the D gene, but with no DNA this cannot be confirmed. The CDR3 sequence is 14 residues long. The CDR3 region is CASNYREFTDTQYF.

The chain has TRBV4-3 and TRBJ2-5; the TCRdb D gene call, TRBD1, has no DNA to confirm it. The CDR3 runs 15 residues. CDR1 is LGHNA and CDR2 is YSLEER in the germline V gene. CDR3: CASSQAYGAAETQYF.

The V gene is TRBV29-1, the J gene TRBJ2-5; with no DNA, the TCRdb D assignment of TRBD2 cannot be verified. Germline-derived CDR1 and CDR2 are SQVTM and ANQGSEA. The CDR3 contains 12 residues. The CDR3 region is CSVTSGRETQYF.

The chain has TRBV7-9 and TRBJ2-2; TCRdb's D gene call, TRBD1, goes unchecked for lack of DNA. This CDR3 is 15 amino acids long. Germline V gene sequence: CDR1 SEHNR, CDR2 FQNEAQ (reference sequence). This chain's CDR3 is CASSLVPGRAGELFF.

The CDR3 spells CASSLILAASSYNEQFF. This rearrangement joins TRBV12-3 or TRBV12-4 to TRBJ2-1. The CDR3 covers 17 residues.

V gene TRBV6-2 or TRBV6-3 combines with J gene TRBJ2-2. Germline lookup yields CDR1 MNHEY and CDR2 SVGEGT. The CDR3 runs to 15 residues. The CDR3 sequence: CASSYRQGGTGELFF.

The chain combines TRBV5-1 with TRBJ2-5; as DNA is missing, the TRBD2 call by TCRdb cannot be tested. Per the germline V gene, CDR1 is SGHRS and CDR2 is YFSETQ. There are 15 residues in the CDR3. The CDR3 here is CASSNVLAGEETQYF.

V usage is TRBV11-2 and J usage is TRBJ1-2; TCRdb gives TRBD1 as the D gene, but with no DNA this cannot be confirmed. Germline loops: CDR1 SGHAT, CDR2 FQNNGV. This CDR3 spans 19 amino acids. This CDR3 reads CASSLDSSRGPSLNYGYTF.

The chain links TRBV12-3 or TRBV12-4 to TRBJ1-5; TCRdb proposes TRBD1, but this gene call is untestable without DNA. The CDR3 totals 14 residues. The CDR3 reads CASSLSQRGGSQHF.

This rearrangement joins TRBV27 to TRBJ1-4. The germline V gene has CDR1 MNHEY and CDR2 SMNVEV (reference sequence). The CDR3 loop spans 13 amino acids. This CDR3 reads CASRTGTNEKLFF.

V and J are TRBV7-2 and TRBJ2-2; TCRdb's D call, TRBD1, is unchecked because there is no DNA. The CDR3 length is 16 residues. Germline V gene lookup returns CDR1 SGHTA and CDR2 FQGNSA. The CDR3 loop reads CASSGRDRGFTGELFF.

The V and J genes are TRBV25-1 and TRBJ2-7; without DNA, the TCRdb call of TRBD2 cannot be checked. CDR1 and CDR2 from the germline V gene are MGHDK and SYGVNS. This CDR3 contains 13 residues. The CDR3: CASSVGDYDEQYF.

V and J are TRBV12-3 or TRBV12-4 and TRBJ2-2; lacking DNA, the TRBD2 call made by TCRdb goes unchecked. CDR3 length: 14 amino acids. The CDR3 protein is CASSFDGRTGELFF.